Following are 4 T cell receptor beta chains from one sample sequenced in a study of beta chain features in type 1 diabetes. Of the isolated RNA, all was reverse transcribed, and so the sequenced material was expressed TCRB transcripts. TCRdb's table, derived via immunoSEQ multiplex PCR, lists solely in-frame clones and lacks some. The sample contains around 320,000 clones, approximately 14% of which appear only once. The sequenced material came from central memory CD4+ T cells from blood. Receptor source: a man aged 25-45 years in good health.

The chain carries TRBV4-3 and TRBJ2-3, with 8 nucleotides matching TRBD2. Trimming at V came to 1 base and at J to 5 bases, leaving 14 bases not matched to a gene. The CDR3 totals 18 residues. Germline V gene lookup returns CDR1 LGHNA and CDR2 YSLEER. The CDR3 spells CASSQAGSGRSSIDTQYF. CDR3 nucleotides: TGCGCCAGCAGCCAAGCCGGCAGCGGGAGATCTTCGATAGATACGCAGTATTTT.

This chain connects TRBV6-5 to TRBJ2-1; 8 positions agree with TRBD1. The CDR3 has 14 residues. Trimming removed 7 bases from V and 5 bases from J; junction bases left unmatched: 7. Germline lookup yields CDR1 MNHEY and CDR2 SVGAGI. The CDR3 nucleotides read TGTGCCAGCACCAAGACAGGGGCCGACAATGAGCAGTTCTTC. Protein: CASTKTGADNEQFF.

The chain uses TRBV5-8 and TRBJ1-5; 8 bases line up with TRBD1. The germline CDR1 and CDR2 sequences are SGHTS and YDEGEE. Trimming removed 3 bases from V and 4 bases from J; junction bases left unmatched: 6. The CDR3 length is 15 residues. DNA for the CDR3: TGTGCCAGCAGCTCAAGAAACAGGGGGAATCAGCCCCAGCATTTT. It translates to CASSSRNRGNQPQHF. Combining the CDR3 with reference TRBV5-8 and TRBJ1-5 gives the whole variable domain EAGVTQSPTHLIKTRGQQATLRCSPISGHTSVYWYQQALGLGLQFLLWYDEGEERNRGNFPPRFSGRQFPNYSSELNVNALELEDSALYLCASSSRNRGNQPQHFGDGTRLSIL.

The chain recombines TRBV7-8 with TRBJ1-5, with D possibly TRBD1 on 6 matching bases. With 2 bases removed from V and 3 bases from J, the gap between germline ends came to 17 bases. CDR3 length: 17 amino acids. Germline CDR1 is SGHVS and CDR2 is FQNEAQ. In nucleotides, the CDR3 is TGTGCCAGCAGCTTATTGGGGCAGGGGAGTCCCAATCAGCCCCAGCATTTT. It yields the protein CASSLLGQGSPNQPQHF.